The 30 T cell receptor beta chains given below trace back to one sample, sequenced in a study of monozygotic twins with cystic fibrosis. The protocol was immunoSEQ multiplex PCR, while the TCRdb copy is restricted to in-frame clones and leaves out a portion. The data contain around 30,000 clones, about 82% of them singletons. Specimen: blood. The receptor source for this set is a girl aged 2-10 years with cystic fibrosis.

The chain carries TRBV19 and TRBJ2-7; a possible D gene is TRBD2 (6 bases). Trimming left V 6 bases short and J 6 bases short, with 18 bases between. This CDR3 region has 14 residues. CDR1 and CDR2 from the germline V gene are LNHDA and SQIVND (reference sequence). CDR3 nucleotide sequence: TGTGCCAGTAGGAGGGACTTTAGCACTGGCGAGCAGTACTTC. This gives the protein CASRRDFSTGEQYF.

The chain is built from TRBV6-1 and TRBJ1-1; D is ambiguous. This CDR3 has 12 residues. Germline V gives CDR1 MNHNS, CDR2 SASEGT. Trimming took 6 bases from V and 1 from J, leaving 6 bases between them. The CDR3 nucleotides read TGTGCCAGCAGGGAGCGGAACACTGAAGCTTTCTTT. This codes for CASRERNTEAFF.

A few counts support this clone. One end of the junction is discordant with germline, which a read error may explain. The chain has TRBV7-7 and TRBJ2-2; D is unclear. In germline, CDR1 is SSHAT, CDR2 FNYEAQ (reference sequence). This CDR3 region has 13 residues. The CDR3 DNA is TGTGCTAGCAGCTTAGATCTTGTTGGGGAGCTGTTTTTT. This translates into CASSLDLVGELFF.

The gene calls are TRBV28 and TRBJ2-7; 8 bases align to TRBD2. This CDR3 has 14 residues. Germline lookup yields CDR1 MDHEN and CDR2 SYDVKM. The V segment lost 2 bases and the J segment 3 bases; nucleotides outside the gene matches: 3. CDR3 bases: TGTGCCAGCAGTTTAACCGGGGGGGTCTACGAGCAGTACTTC. Protein product: CASSLTGGVYEQYF.

The J gene is TRBJ1-1, the V gene TRBV6-5; a possible D gene is TRBD1 (5 bases). Germline lookup yields CDR1 MNHEY and CDR2 SVGAGI. The CDR3 extends over 12 amino acids. The ends were cut back, 6 bases at V and 6 bases at J, with 11 bases in the middle. The CDR3 protein is CASSRTGAEAFF. In DNA form, the CDR3 reads TGTGCCAGCAGCAGAACGGGGGCTGAAGCTTTCTTT.

The chain carries TRBV2 and TRBJ1-5; D may be TRBD1 (5 bases). The CDR3 has 15 amino acids. Germline V gene lookup returns CDR1 SNHLY and CDR2 FYNNEI. Trimming pared 6 bases from V and 3 bases from J, leaving 15 bases between. The DNA of the CDR3 is TGTGCCAGCAGGATGGGGGAGGGTTACAATCAGCCCCAGCATTTT. This translates into CASRMGEGYNQPQHF.

The chain employs TRBV5-6 and TRBJ2-7; a weak D match, TRBD1 (6 bases). Trimming shortened V by 2 bases and J by 5 bases, and 11 bases separated the two germline ends. Germline CDR1 is SGHDT and CDR2 is YYEEEE. The CDR3 length is 13 residues. The CDR3 DNA follows: TGTGCCAGCAGCTTCGGCAGGGGTGACGAGCAGTACTTC. Translation gives CASSFGRGDEQYF.

The rearrangement uses TRBV5-5 and TRBJ2-4; D not certain. The CDR3 loop spans 16 amino acids. Trimming removed 2 bases from V and 2 bases from J, with 14 bases in between. Per germline, CDR1 SGHKS and CDR2 YYEKEE (reference sequence). The CDR3 DNA follows: TGTGCCAGCAGCTTTCCGGTCCTAGTGTCCAAAAACATTCAGTACTTC. This codes for CASSFPVLVSKNIQYF.

The rearrangement joins TRBV7-8 to TRBJ2-7; D is uncertain. The V gene's germline CDR1 is SGHVS and CDR2 FQNEAQ. Trimming stripped 5 bases from V and 4 bases from J, with 15 bases between. The CDR3 contains 14 residues. As DNA, the CDR3 is TGTGCCAGCAGCCTTTATAGGTCCGGATACGAGCAGTACTTC. Translated: CASSLYRSGYEQYF.

In this sample, this clone turned up a few times. The gene calls are TRBV20-1 and TRBJ1-2; D is unresolved. From germline, CDR1 is DFQATT and CDR2 SNEGSKA (reference sequence). Trimming shortened V by 7 bases and J by 13 bases, and 10 bases separated the two germline ends. This CDR3 has 8 residues. The CDR3 sequence is CSVSPSTF. Written as DNA, the CDR3 is TGCAGTGTTTCACCCAGCACCTTC.

The chain joins TRBV7-2 to TRBJ1-2; D is ambiguous. The CDR3 has 16 amino acids. Trimming cost V 0 bases and J 2 bases, with 13 bases left between them. Germline V gives CDR1 SGHTA, CDR2 FQGNSA. CDR3 bases: TGTGCCAGCAGCTTAGCCACAGCATCCGGGAACTATGGCTACACCTTC. Residues: CASSLATASGNYGYTF.

This chain joins TRBV5-1 and TRBJ2-7; 11 nucleotides agree with TRBD2. Germline V gives CDR1 SGHRS, CDR2 YFSETQ. The V segment lost 0 bases and the J segment 0 bases; nucleotides outside the gene matches: 2. The CDR3 is 16 residues long. In DNA, the CDR3 is TGCGCCAGCAGCTTGGATCTAGCGGGAGGCTCCTACGAGCAGTACTTC. The encoded protein is CASSLDLAGGSYEQYF.

The chain has TRBV7-9 and TRBJ1-2; TRBD1 is a possible D gene (5 bases). The CDR3 consists of 14 residues. In germline, CDR1 is SEHNR, CDR2 FQNEAQ (reference sequence). V was trimmed by 1 base and J by 1 base, leaving 7 bases between them. The CDR3 loop is CASSLGQGNYGYTF. In DNA form, the CDR3 reads TGTGCCAGCAGCTTAGGGCAGGGTAACTATGGCTACACCTTC.

The chain is built from TRBV19 and TRBJ1-1; no definite D call. CDR1 is LNHDA and CDR2 is SQIVND in the germline V gene (reference sequence). V was cut by 7 bases and J by 2 bases, with 11 bases left in between. The CDR3 is 13 amino acids. This CDR3 is CASNFGVNTEAFF. CDR3 coding DNA: TGTGCCAGTAATTTTGGGGTCAACACTGAAGCTTTCTTT.

The chain joins TRBV30 to TRBJ1-1; TRBD1 matches 7 bases. Germline trimming cut 5 bases from V and 7 bases from J; bases unmatched to any gene: 7. CDR1 GTSNPN and CDR2 SVGIG come from the germline V gene (reference sequence). This CDR3 contains 12 residues. CDR3 in DNA: TGTGCCTGGGGCTGGGGGGACAGTGAAGCTTTCTTT. Its protein is CAWGWGDSEAFF.

This clone appeared a single time. The V and J genes are TRBV10-2 and TRBJ2-1; no clear D gene. Trimming shortened V by 7 bases and J by 0 bases, and 10 bases separated the two germline ends. This CDR3 comprises 14 residues. The V gene's germline CDR1 is WSHSY and CDR2 SAAADI. DNA of the CDR3: TGCGCCAGCACTCAGAGGAGCTCCTACAATGAGCAGTTCTTC. Translation gives CASTQRSSYNEQFF.

The chain employs TRBV9 and TRBJ2-1; the match to TRBD1 covers 11 bases. The CDR3 is made up of 17 amino acids. The germline V gene encodes CDR1 SGDLS and CDR2 YYNGEE. J gave up 9 bases and V 5 bases, and 16 bases lay outside the gene matches. This chain's CDR3 is CASRPIGTDRGLGEQFF. Here the CDR3 DNA reads TGTGCCAGCAGACCCATCGGTACGGACAGGGGGCTTGGTGAGCAGTTCTTC.

This chain links TRBV5-1 with TRBJ1-2, with D uncertain. Trimming took off 5 bases at V and 4 bases at J, with 9 bases between the two ends. This CDR3 comprises 12 residues. The V gene's germline CDR1 is SGHRS and CDR2 YFSETQ. The CDR3 region has the DNA TGCGCCAGCAGGGCTAGGAGCTATGGCTACACCTTC. It codes for CASRARSYGYTF.

The V gene is TRBV30, the J gene TRBJ1-5; 8 bases line up with TRBD1. This CDR3 is built from 15 residues. The germline V gene has CDR1 GTSNPN and CDR2 SVGIG (reference sequence). V was pared by 1 base and J by 5 bases, with 7 bases of the junction left unmatched. CDR3: CAWSAGQVSDQPQHF. CDR3 sequence (DNA): TGTGCCTGGAGTGCGGGACAGGTTTCGGATCAGCCCCAGCATTTT.

This chain connects TRBV30 to TRBJ2-1, with TRBD1 matching over 8 bases. The ends lost 4 bases at V and 5 bases at J; junction bases unmatched: 7. In germline, CDR1 is GTSNPN, CDR2 SVGIG (reference sequence). The CDR3 covers 14 residues. CDR3 protein: CAWTPGTGDNEQFF. The CDR3 DNA reads TGTGCCTGGACTCCCGGGACAGGAGACAATGAGCAGTTCTTC.

There are a few counts of this clone. The chain has TRBV7-2 and TRBJ1-4; no clear D gene. In germline, CDR1 is SGHTA, CDR2 FQGNSA. The CDR3 spans 14 residues. V was shortened by 7 bases and J by 6 bases, with 15 bases between the two germline ends. The CDR3 region has the DNA TGTGCCAGCACCCCTGGAGTAAGGGATGAAAAACTGTTTTTT. This codes for CASTPGVRDEKLFF.

The chain combines TRBV19 with TRBJ1-6; D unclear. This CDR3 comprises 12 residues. Germline-derived CDR1 and CDR2 are LNHDA and SQIVND (reference sequence). Deletions cut 3 bases from V and 6 bases from J, with 3 bases between. CDR3 loop: CASSIGNSPLHF. The CDR3 DNA is TGTGCCAGTAGTATTGGTAATTCACCCCTCCACTTT. Looking up the rest from reference TRBV19 and TRBJ1-6 gives the full variable domain: DGGITQSPKYLFRKEGQNVTLSCEQNLNHDAMYWYRQDPGQGLRLIYYSQIVNDFQKGDIAEGYSVSREKKESFPLTVTSAQKNPTAFYLCASSIGNSPLHFGNGTRLTVT.

The chain joins TRBV2 to TRBJ1-1; D remains unclear. Between the trimmed V and J ends, which lost 7 bases and 1 base, there was a span of 10 bases. CDR1 SNHLY and CDR2 FYNNEI come from the germline V gene. This CDR3 has 13 residues. The CDR3 DNA reads TGTGCCAGCACCCCCAACTCGAACACTGAAGCTTTCTTT. It translates to CASTPNSNTEAFF.

The chain couples TRBV5-1 to TRBJ1-2, with D possibly being TRBD1 (5 bases). Deletions cut 4 bases from V and 7 bases from J, with 17 bases between. The CDR3 is made up of 14 amino acids. The germline V gene has CDR1 SGHRS and CDR2 YFSETQ. The CDR3 here is CASSPGGTSGGYTF. For the CDR3, the DNA is TGCGCCAGCAGCCCGGGCGGGACCAGTGGTGGCTACACCTTC.

This clone has only a few counts. The chain has TRBV7-6 and TRBJ2-1; 9 bases map to TRBD2. Germline CDR1 and CDR2: SGHVS and FNYEAQ. V lost 8 bases and J lost 7; bases outside the gene matches: 6. The CDR3 runs 13 residues. CDR3 protein: CASLGLAGNEQFF. The CDR3 nucleotides read TGTGCCAGCCTCGGGCTAGCGGGAAATGAGCAGTTCTTC.

The rearrangement joins TRBV4-1 to TRBJ2-6, with 7 positions matching TRBD1. The junction had 12 bases not matched to a gene; V was cut back by 7 bases and J by 0 bases. The CDR3 covers 18 residues. The germline CDR1 and CDR2 sequences are MGHRA and YSYEKL. The chain's CDR3 is CASTPTGTESSGANVLTF. The CDR3 DNA is TGCGCCAGCACCCCGACCGGGACAGAGAGCTCTGGGGCCAACGTCCTGACTTTC.

The genes are TRBV5-4 and TRBJ1-1; D unclear. Trimming removed 3 bases at V and 1 base at J, with 7 bases between. The CDR3 has 13 amino acids. Per germline, CDR1 SGHNT and CDR2 YYREEE (reference sequence). The DNA of the CDR3 is TGTGCCAGCAGCTCAATGACGAACACTGAAGCTTTCTTT. Translating gives CASSSMTNTEAFF.

This clone was recorded a few times. V and J are TRBV2 and TRBJ1-2; TRBD1 is a possible D gene (6 bases). The V end was cut by 6 bases, the J end by 0 bases, with 8 bases between. Germline V CDR1 and CDR2: SNHLY, FYNNEI. The CDR3 is 13 residues long. Written as DNA, the CDR3 is TGTGCCAGCAGCAGGGGTGCTAACTATGGCTACACCTTC. Encoded protein: CASSRGANYGYTF.

The CDR3 protein is CATSSPGLAGLPGQETQYF. The DNA for the CDR3 is TGTGCCACCAGCAGTCCGGGACTAGCGGGACTTCCGGGTCAAGAGACCCAGTACTTC. The chain uses TRBV15 and TRBJ2-5; 13 bases map to TRBD2. The CDR3 runs to 19 residues. In germline, CDR1 is LNHNV, CDR2 YYDKDF (reference sequence). V shed 3 bases and J 2 bases; nucleotides not matched to a gene: 12.

The chain is built from TRBV4-1 and TRBJ1-1; TRBD1 aligns across 9 bases. Germline CDR1 reads MGHRA; CDR2 reads YSYEKL. The CDR3 runs to 14 residues. The V and J ends lost 4 bases and 5 bases, in that order; junction bases with no gene match: 5. The CDR3 region is CASSPTGGRTEAFF. In nucleotides, the CDR3 is TGCGCCAGCAGCCCGACAGGGGGGAGGACTGAAGCTTTCTTT.